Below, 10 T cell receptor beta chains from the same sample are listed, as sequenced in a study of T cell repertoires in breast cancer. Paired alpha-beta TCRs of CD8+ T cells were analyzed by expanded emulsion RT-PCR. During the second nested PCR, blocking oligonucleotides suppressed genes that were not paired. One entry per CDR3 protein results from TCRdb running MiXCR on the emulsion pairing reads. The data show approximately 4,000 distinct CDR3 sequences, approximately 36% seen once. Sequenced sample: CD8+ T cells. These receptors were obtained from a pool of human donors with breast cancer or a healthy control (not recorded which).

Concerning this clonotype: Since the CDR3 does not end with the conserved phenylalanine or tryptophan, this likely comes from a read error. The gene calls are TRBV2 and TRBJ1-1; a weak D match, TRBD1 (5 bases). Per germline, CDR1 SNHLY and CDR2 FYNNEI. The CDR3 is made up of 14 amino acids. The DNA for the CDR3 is TGTGCCAGCAGTGGGGGGATGCTGAACACTGCAGCTTTCGTG. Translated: CASSGGMLNTAAFV.

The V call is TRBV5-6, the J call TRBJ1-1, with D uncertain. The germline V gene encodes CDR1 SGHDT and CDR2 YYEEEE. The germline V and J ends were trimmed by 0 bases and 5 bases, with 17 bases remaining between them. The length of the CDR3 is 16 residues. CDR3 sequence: CASSLAGRGVWTEAFF. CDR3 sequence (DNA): TGTGCCAGCAGCTTGGCCGGGCGGGGTGTGTGGACTGAAGCTTTCTTT.

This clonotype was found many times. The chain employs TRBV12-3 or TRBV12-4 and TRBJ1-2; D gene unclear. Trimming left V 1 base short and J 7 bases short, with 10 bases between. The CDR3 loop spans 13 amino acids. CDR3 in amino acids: CASSLVGEGGYTF. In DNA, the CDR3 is TGTGCCAGCAGTTTAGTTGGGGAGGGTGGCTACACCTTC.

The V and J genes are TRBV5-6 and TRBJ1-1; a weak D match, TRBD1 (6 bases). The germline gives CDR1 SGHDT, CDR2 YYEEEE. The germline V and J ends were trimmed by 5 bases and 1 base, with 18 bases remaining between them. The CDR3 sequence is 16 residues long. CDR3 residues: CASRARGEGANTEAFF. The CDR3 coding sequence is TGTGCCAGCAGAGCCAGGGGTGAGGGAGCGAACACTGAAGCTTTCTTT. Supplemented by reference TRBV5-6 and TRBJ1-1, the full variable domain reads DAGVTQSPTHLIKTRGQQVTLRCSPKSGHDTVSWYQQALGQGPQFIFQYYEEEERQRGNFPDRFSGHQFPNYSSELNVNALLLGDSALYLCASRARGEGANTEAFFGQGTRLTVV.

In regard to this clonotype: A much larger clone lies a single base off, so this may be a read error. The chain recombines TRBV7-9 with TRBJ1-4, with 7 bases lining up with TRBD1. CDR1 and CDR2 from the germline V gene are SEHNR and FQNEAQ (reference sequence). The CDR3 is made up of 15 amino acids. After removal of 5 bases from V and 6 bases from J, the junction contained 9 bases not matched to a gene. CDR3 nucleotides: TGTGCCAGCAGCGGCAGGGGGAAGATTGATGAAAAACTGTTTTTT. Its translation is CASSGRGKIDEKLFF.

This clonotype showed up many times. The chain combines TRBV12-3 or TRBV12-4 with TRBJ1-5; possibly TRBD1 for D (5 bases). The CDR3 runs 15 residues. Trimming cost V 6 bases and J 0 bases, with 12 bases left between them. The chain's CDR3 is CASRPGANSNQPQHF. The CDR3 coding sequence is TGTGCCAGCAGGCCCGGGGCGAATAGCAATCAGCCCCAGCATTTT.

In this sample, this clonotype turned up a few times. The CDR3 loop reads CASSTRTGIDEQFF. The CDR3 bases are TGTGCCAGCAGCACCAGGACAGGGATCGATGAGCAGTTCTTC. J is TRBJ2-1 and V is TRBV9; 8 bases line up with TRBD1. The CDR3 consists of 14 residues. Germline-derived CDR1 and CDR2 are SGDLS and YYNGEE. V was clipped by 4 bases and J by 8 bases; unmatched bases: 8.

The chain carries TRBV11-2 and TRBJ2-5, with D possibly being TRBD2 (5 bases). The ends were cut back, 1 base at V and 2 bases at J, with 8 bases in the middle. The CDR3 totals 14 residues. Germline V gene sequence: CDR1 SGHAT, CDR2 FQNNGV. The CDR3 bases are TGTGCCAGCAGCTTAGCCCCGGGGCAAGAGACCCAGTACTTC. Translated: CASSLAPGQETQYF.

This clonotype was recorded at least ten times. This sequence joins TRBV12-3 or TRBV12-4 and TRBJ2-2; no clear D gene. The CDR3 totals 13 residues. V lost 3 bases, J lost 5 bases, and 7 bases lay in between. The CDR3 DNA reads TGTGCCAGCAGTTTGGTGGGGACCGGGGAGCTGTTTTTT. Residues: CASSLVGTGELFF.

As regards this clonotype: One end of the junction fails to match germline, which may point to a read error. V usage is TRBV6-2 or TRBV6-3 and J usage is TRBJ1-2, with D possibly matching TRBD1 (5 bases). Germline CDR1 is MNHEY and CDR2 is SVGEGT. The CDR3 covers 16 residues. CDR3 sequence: CASSYSGRVADYGYAF. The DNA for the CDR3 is TGTGCCAGCAGTTACTCGGGACGGGTCGCGGACTATGGCTACGCCTTC.